This T cell receptor (beta chain) was observed in a study of cytomegalovirus exposure and HLA in healthy donors. This clone has only one observation. V was cut by 3 bases and J by 5 bases, with 14 bases left in between. Germline lookup yields CDR1 MDHEN and CDR2 SYDVKM. CDR3 length: 14 amino acids. PCR employed 60 Vbeta and 13 Jbeta primers. Profiling relied on immunoSEQ multiplex PCR, and the TCRdb table lists in-frame clones only, not all of them. Of roughly 150,000 clones in the sample, around four fifths were seen once. This receptor was identified in a boy aged 2 to 10 in good health and CMV-seronegative. Material: PBMCs. The V call is TRBV28, the J call TRBJ2-7, with D possibly TRBD1 on 5 matching bases. The CDR3 nucleotides are TGTGCCAGCAGTTTTACGACAGCACTCAACGAGCAGTACTTC. Translated: CASSFTTALNEQYF.